The 32 T cell receptor beta chains listed next were all sequenced from one sample in a study of CD8+ T cells in alopecia areata. RNA was extracted and reverse transcribed into cDNA as the sequencing template. Only in-frame clones appear in the TCRdb table, and some are missing; sequencing was by immunoSEQ multiplex PCR. The repertoire consists of 290,000 or so clones, none detected only once. On the basis of CD4, CD8alpha, NKG2D, NKG2ACE and other markers, pooled cutaneous lymph node cells were sorted. The sequenced sample consisted of CD4+ T cells sorted from a lymph node. All receptors derive from a C3H/HeJ mouse with alopecia areata. The MHC haplotype of the strain is H2-k.

Regarding this clone: The listed genes are named as in mouse. The read stops 4 residues short of the end of the CDR3; the missing end is completed from the germline J gene. The rearrangement links TRBV13-1 to TRBJ2-1; 8 positions match TRBD1. V was pared by 2 bases and J by 6 bases, with 4 bases of the junction left unmatched. Per the germline V gene, CDR1 is NSHNY and CDR2 is SYGAGN. The CDR3 is 14 residues long. CDR3: CASSEGQGAAEQFF. The CDR3 bases that were read are TGTGCCAGCAGTGAAGGGCAGGGGGCTGCT.

This clone has just a few counts. The gene names here belong to mouse. The sequenced fragment ends 4 residues before the CDR3 boundary, so the rest is inferred from the germline J gene. The chain has TRBV31 and TRBJ2-5; tentatively, D is TRBD1 (6 bases). Deletions cut 1 base from V and 1 base from J, with 6 bases between. CDR3 length: 13 residues. From germline, CDR1 is GKSSPN and CDR2 SITVG. The CDR3 is CAWSRTDQDTQYF. Incomplete CDR3 DNA: TGTGCCTGGAGTCGGACAGACCAAGAC.

In regard to this clone: The gene names here belong to mouse. The read finishes 4 residues shy of the CDR3 end, and the germline J gene is used to complete it. The chain is built from TRBV13-1 and TRBJ2-7; no clear D gene. CDR1 and CDR2 from the germline V gene are NSHNY and SYGAGN. V was shortened by 2 bases and J by 0 bases, with 6 bases between the two germline ends. The CDR3 loop spans 13 amino acids. Incomplete CDR3 DNA: TGTGCCAGCAGTGAGGTGGGCTCCTAT. It encodes CASSEVGSY. The entire CDR3 sequence reads CASSEVGSYEQYF.

This clone occurred a few times. Mouse gene names and germline throughout. The observed sequence ends 4 residues before the CDR3 terminus, with the missing tail filled in from the germline J gene. The chain carries TRBV1 and TRBJ2-3; 7 bases match TRBD1. V trimming: 4 bases; J trimming: 0 bases; junction bases outside the gene matches: 4. CDR3 length: 15 residues. Germline V gives CDR1 NSQYPW, CDR2 LRSPGD (reference sequence). The CDR3 bases that were read are TGCACCTGCAGTGGGGGACAGCATAGTGCAGAA. It is translated as CTCSGGQHSAE. The whole CDR3 sequence reads CTCSGGQHSAETLYF.

This clone was found a few times. Gene and germline names: mouse. The read finishes 4 residues shy of the CDR3 end, and the germline J gene is used to complete it. This chain links TRBV14 with TRBJ2-5; 7 bases line up with TRBD1. The CDR3 totals 15 residues. The V gene end was trimmed by 4 bases and the J gene end by 1 base; junction bases not matched to a gene: 6. CDR1 is SGHDT and CDR2 is FRDEAV in the germline V gene. This CDR3 reads CASSHRGGDQDTQYF. Partial CDR3 DNA: TGTGCCAGCAGTCACAGGGGTGGAGACCAAGAC.

Points on this clone: Gene labels here are mouse ones. Read coverage stops 4 residues before the CDR3 terminus; the germline J gene supplies the remainder. The rearrangement uses TRBV13-3 and TRBJ2-1; 7 bases fit TRBD1. The germline CDR1 and CDR2 sequences are NNHDY and SYVADS. This CDR3 contains 13 residues. CDR3: CASRGDSWAEQFF. CDR3 DNA (partial): TGTGCCAGCAGGGGGGACAGTTGGGCT.

A word on this clone: Genes here carry mouse names. Read data end 4 residues before the CDR3 end; the end is taken from the germline J gene. This specimen includes other DNA sequences encoding the same CDR3. The chain has TRBV13-3 and TRBJ2-5, with 13 bases that match TRBD2. Per germline, CDR1 NNHDY and CDR2 SYVADS. The CDR3 loop spans 14 amino acids. Incomplete CDR3 DNA: TGTGCCAGCAGGAGGGACTGGGGGGGAGAC. Residues: CASRRDWGGD. The full CDR3 is CASRRDWGGDTQYF.

This clone was found a few times. Gene names are mouse gene names. The sequence runs out 4 residues before the end of the CDR3; the remainder is reconstructed from the germline J gene. This rearrangement joins TRBV13-2 to TRBJ2-1; tentatively, D is TRBD1 (6 bases). There are 15 residues in the CDR3. V lost 2 bases and J 0 bases, leaving 9 bases between the germline ends. Germline CDR1 is NNHNN and CDR2 is SYGAGS (reference sequence). The sequenced part of the CDR3 DNA is TGTGCCAGCGGTGAGGACAGAAATAACTATGCT. Encoded protein: CASGEDRNNYA. The entire CDR3 protein reads CASGEDRNNYAEQFF.

This clone has only a few counts. Gene names are the mouse ones. The CDR3 end falls 4 residues outside the read, so it is completed with the germline J gene. V gene TRBV19 combines with J gene TRBJ2-1; a weak D match, TRBD1 (6 bases). CDR1 is FNHDT and CDR2 is SITEND in the germline V gene (reference sequence). Trimming removed 2 bases from V and 6 bases from J, with 9 bases in between. This CDR3 spans 13 amino acids. Incomplete CDR3 DNA: TGTGCCAGCAGTATCTCAGGGGTTGCT. The encoded protein is CASSISGVA. The full CDR3 protein reads CASSISGVAEQFF. The entire variable domain, with the rest obtained from reference TRBV19 and TRBJ2-1, is as follows: GGIITQTPKFLIGQEGQKLTLKCQQNFNHDTMYWYRQDSGKGLRLIYYSITENDLQKGDLSEGYDASREKKSSFSLTVTSAQKNEMAVFLCASSISGVAEQFFGPGTRLTVL.

With respect to this clone: The genes are named according to mouse. Coverage ceases 4 residues before the CDR3 finishes, and the germline J gene fills in the end. The chain employs TRBV17 and TRBJ2-7; 9 bases align to TRBD1. CDR1 and CDR2 (germline): MNHDT, YYDKIL. CDR3 length: 13 amino acids. Partial CDR3 DNA: TGTGCTAGCAGCCGGGACAGGGTGGAT. As protein: CASSRDRVD. The full CDR3 sequence reads CASSRDRVDEQYF.

This clone was seen a few times. Gene names are the mouse ones. The CDR3 is cut off 4 residues early in the read; its end comes from the germline J gene. This sample includes further DNA sequences coding for the same CDR3. V and J are TRBV13-1 and TRBJ1-2; TRBD1 aligns across 9 bases. CDR3 length: 15 residues. J gave up 3 bases and V 0 bases, and 3 bases lay outside the gene matches. Germline V gene lookup returns CDR1 NSHNY and CDR2 SYGAGN. The CDR3 reads CASSDAGTGHSDYTF. The part of the CDR3 DNA that was read is TGTGCCAGCAGTGATGCAGGGACAGGGCACTCC.

This clone was detected only a few times. Gene names and germline refer to mouse. The CDR3 goes on 4 residues after the read ends, and that part is filled in from the germline J gene. The chain is built from TRBV5 and TRBJ2-4; 7 bases line up with TRBD1. The CDR3 sequence is 15 residues long. CDR1 and CDR2 (germline): LGHNA, YNLKQL (reference sequence). The sequenced CDR3 bases are TGTGCCAGCAGCCAGGGACAGATGAGGGGAAAC. This codes for CASSQGQMRGN. The entire CDR3 is CASSQGQMRGNTLYF.

This clone was picked up a small number of times. Germline and genes: mouse. Read coverage stops 4 residues before the CDR3 terminus; the germline J gene supplies the remainder. The chain carries TRBV13-2 and TRBJ1-1; no definite D call. CDR1 is NNHNN, CDR2 SYGAGS, per germline (reference sequence). The CDR3 spans 11 residues. The DNA read from the CDR3 is TGTGCCAGCGGTGCCTGGGGA. Its translation is CASGAWG. The CDR3 in its entirety is CASGAWGEVFF.

About this clone itself: The gene symbols are mouse symbols. The read halts 4 residues ahead of the CDR3 end, with the missing end drawn from the germline J gene. The chain recombines TRBV19 with TRBJ1-2, with 8 bases lining up with TRBD1. Per germline, CDR1 FNHDT and CDR2 SITEND (reference sequence). The CDR3 extends over 12 amino acids. Incomplete CDR3 DNA: TGTGCCAGCACGCAGGGGGCTGAC. The encoded protein is CASTQGAD. The CDR3 as a whole reads CASTQGADDYTF. Full variable domain (rest looked up from reference TRBV19 and TRBJ1-2): GGIITQTPKFLIGQEGQKLTLKCQQNFNHDTMYWYRQDSGKGLRLIYYSITENDLQKGDLSEGYDASREKKSSFSLTVTSAQKNEMAVFLCASTQGADDYTFGSGTRLLVI.

This clone was seen more than once but under ten times. Gene names are mouse gene names. The read terminates 3 residues ahead of where the CDR3 ends, so the germline J gene completes it. The chain links TRBV5 to TRBJ1-6; possibly TRBD1 for D (6 bases). TRBJ1-6 is labeled an ORF, and its function is uncertain. The germline V gene encodes CDR1 LGHNA and CDR2 YNLKQL (reference sequence). With 0 bases removed from V and 6 bases from J, the gap between germline ends came to 12 bases. The CDR3 covers 16 residues. CDR3 bases read: TGTGCCAGCAGCCAAGACCAGGGGAGGGGTAATTCGCCC. Translating gives CASSQDQGRGNSP. The CDR3 reads in full as CASSQDQGRGNSPLYF.

This clone was counted a few times. Here the gene names and germline are mouse. The read ends 4 residues early relative to the CDR3; the germline J gene fills the gap. This rearrangement joins TRBV17 to TRBJ2-7; 13 nucleotides match TRBD2. The germline gives CDR1 MNHDT, CDR2 YYDKIL. The CDR3 is 16 amino acids. The CDR3 reads CASSRGPGLGGYEQYF. The covered CDR3 bases are TGTGCTAGCAGTAGAGGTCCGGGACTGGGGGGGTAT.

This clone was counted between two and nine times. Any gene name here is a mouse gene name. The read is 4 residues too short to cover the CDR3 end, so that end is filled in from the germline J gene. The chain uses TRBV19 and TRBJ2-1, with 8 nucleotides matching TRBD2. Trimming removed 4 bases from V and 3 bases from J; junction bases left unmatched: 3. CDR3 length: 14 amino acids. The germline V gene has CDR1 FNHDT and CDR2 SITEND (reference sequence). This chain's CDR3 is CASSRDWSYAEQFF. The DNA read from the CDR3 is TGTGCCAGCAGTCGGGACTGGAGCTATGCT.

Remarks on this clone: Gene names denote mouse genes. The read finishes 4 residues shy of the CDR3 end, and the germline J gene is used to complete it. Other nucleotide sequences from this sample produce the same CDR3. V gene TRBV1 combines with J gene TRBJ2-5; 7 positions match TRBD2. Germline CDR1 NSQYPW, CDR2 LRSPGD (reference sequence). With 1 base clipped from V and 2 bases from J, the junction kept 3 bases outside the gene matches. The CDR3 is 15 residues long. The DNA read from the CDR3 is TGCACCTGCAGTGCAGGATCTGGGGGCCAAGAC. It encodes CTCSAGSGGQD. The entire CDR3 protein is CTCSAGSGGQDTQYF.

This clone was seen many times. Gene names are the mouse ones. With the read ending 4 residues before the CDR3 end, the germline J gene is used to fill in that end. Other DNA sequences in the sample encode the same CDR3. The chain joins TRBV1 to TRBJ2-1; 8 nucleotides agree with TRBD2. The CDR3 extends over 15 amino acids. Germline values: CDR1 NSQYPW, CDR2 LRSPGD (reference sequence). V shed 3 bases, J shed 0 bases, and the junction held 1 base outside the gene matches. The DNA read from the CDR3 is TGCACCTGCAGTGCTGGGGGGGTTAACTATGCT. The encoded protein is CTCSAGGVNYA. The full CDR3 reads CTCSAGGVNYAEQFF.

This clone was seen repeatedly, ten times or more. These gene names are mouse names. Coverage ceases 4 residues before the CDR3 finishes, and the germline J gene fills in the end. The chain is built from TRBV3 and TRBJ2-5; 7 bases are a match to TRBD1. The germline V gene encodes CDR1 SNHLY and CDR2 FYNGKV (reference sequence). The CDR3 loop spans 12 amino acids. The sequenced CDR3 bases are TGTGCCAGCAGCCTACAGGGGGAC. Its protein is CASSLQGD. The entire CDR3 reads CASSLQGDTQYF.

Points on this clone: Gene names refer to mouse genes. The CDR3 extends 4 residues past the end of the read, so its final part is completed from the germline J gene. This chain links TRBV5 with TRBJ1-1; 7 bases fit TRBD1. The junction had 5 bases not matched to a gene; V was cut back by 4 bases and J by 0 bases. Germline values: CDR1 LGHNA, CDR2 YNLKQL (reference sequence). The CDR3 runs to 15 residues. This CDR3 is CASSLPGQSNTEVFF. The sequenced CDR3 bases are TGTGCCAGCAGCCTCCCGGGACAGTCAAACACA.

This clone was observed a handful of times. Each gene name is a mouse one. The missing CDR3 end, 4 residues past where the read stops, is filled in from the germline J gene. The chain is built from TRBV19 and TRBJ2-7, with 10 bases aligning to TRBD2. Per the germline V gene, CDR1 is FNHDT and CDR2 is SITEND (reference sequence). The CDR3 consists of 13 residues. The CDR3 DNA, read in part, is TGTGCCAGCAGTCTGGGGGGGCGCGAT. Its translation is CASSLGGRD. The whole CDR3 is CASSLGGRDEQYF.

Notes on this clone: Gene names are the mouse ones. The CDR3 goes on 4 residues after the read ends, and that part is filled in from the germline J gene. The sample contains more than one DNA sequence encoding this CDR3. The chain employs TRBV19 and TRBJ2-7; 10 bases fit TRBD1. This CDR3 has 14 amino acids. Germline loops: CDR1 FNHDT, CDR2 SITEND (reference sequence). The CDR3 region is CASSIRDRGYEQYF. The DNA read from the CDR3 is TGTGCCAGCAGTATTAGGGACAGGGGATAT.

In its sample, this clone was seen a few times. Gene names refer to mouse genes. The read comes to an end 4 residues before the CDR3 does, leaving the germline J gene to fill in the end. The rearrangement uses TRBV17 and TRBJ2-4; 10 bases are shared with TRBD2. CDR3 size: 16 residues. Germline CDR1 reads MNHDT; CDR2 reads YYDKIL. Trimming at V came to 2 bases and at J to 1 base, leaving 3 bases not matched to a gene. The CDR3 region is CASSRLGGLGQNTLYF. CDR3 DNA (partial): TGTGCTAGCAGTAGACTGGGGGGGCTAGGTCAAAAC.

This clone was seen only a few times. Genes and germline come from the mouse. The sequenced fragment ends 4 residues before the CDR3 boundary, so the rest is inferred from the germline J gene. The V call is TRBV5, the J call TRBJ2-1; tentatively, D is TRBD2 (6 bases). Germline-derived CDR1 and CDR2 are LGHNA and YNLKQL (reference sequence). There are 15 residues in the CDR3. Trimming took off 0 bases at V and 6 bases at J, with 12 bases between the two ends. CDR3 DNA (partial): TGTGCCAGCAGCCAAGATGCCTGGGGACCTGCT. This codes for CASSQDAWGPA. The full CDR3 is CASSQDAWGPAEQFF.

In regard to this clone: The gene symbols are mouse symbols. The read falls 4 residues short of the CDR3 end, and the missing part is taken from the germline J gene. The chain links TRBV29 to TRBJ2-7, with 8 bases aligning to TRBD2. Germline V gives CDR1 MSHET, CDR2 SYDVDS. The V and J ends lost 0 bases and 2 bases, in that order; junction bases with no gene match: 3. The CDR3 spans 15 residues. The chain's CDR3 is CASSLSGGQAYEQYF. The sequenced part of the CDR3 DNA is TGTGCTAGCAGTTTATCGGGGGGGCAGGCCTAT. The complete variable domain, with remaining parts taken from reference TRBV29 and TRBJ2-7, reads DMKVTQMPRYLIKRMGENVLLECGQDMSHETMYWYRQDPGLGLQLIYISYDVDSNSEGDIPKGYRVSRKKREHFSLILDSAKTNQTSVYFCASSLSGGQAYEQYFGPGTRLTVL.

As for this clone: Any gene name here is a mouse gene name. The read halts 4 residues ahead of the CDR3 end, with the missing end drawn from the germline J gene. The rearrangement links TRBV19 to TRBJ1-1, with D possibly being TRBD1 (6 bases). V was shortened by 6 bases and J by 0 bases, with 12 bases between the two germline ends. Per the germline V gene, CDR1 is FNHDT and CDR2 is SITEND (reference sequence). The CDR3 is 14 amino acids. CDR3 DNA (partial): TGTGCCAGCACCCCCGGGACACCAAACACA. Protein product: CASTPGTPNT. The entire CDR3 protein is CASTPGTPNTEVFF.

This clone was seen a handful of times. Here the gene names and germline are mouse. The CDR3 end lies 4 residues beyond the end of the read and is filled in from the germline J gene. This sequence joins TRBV13-2 and TRBJ2-4, with 8 bases lining up with TRBD2. J lost 3 bases, V lost 2 bases, and 2 bases had no gene match. The CDR3 covers 14 residues. Per the germline V gene, CDR1 is NNHNN and CDR2 is SYGAGS (reference sequence). The CDR3 here is CASGERDWQNTLYF. The part of the CDR3 DNA that was read is TGTGCCAGCGGTGAAAGGGACTGGCAAAAC.

The table lists this clone with a few counts. Genes and germline come from the mouse. The read finishes 4 residues shy of the CDR3 end, and the germline J gene is used to complete it. The rearrangement uses TRBV19 and TRBJ1-2, with a possible D match to TRBD1 (5 bases). The CDR3 has 15 amino acids. V gave up 2 bases and J gave up 0 bases, with 11 bases separating them. Germline CDR1 FNHDT, CDR2 SITEND (reference sequence). CDR3 DNA (partial): TGTGCCAGCAGTATGGGGGACGGAACAAACTCC. It specifies CASSMGDGTNS. The entire CDR3 protein is CASSMGDGTNSDYTF.

A note on this clone: The genes and germline here are from mouse. The observed sequence ends 4 residues before the CDR3 terminus, with the missing tail filled in from the germline J gene. The chain employs TRBV19 and TRBJ2-2; D might be TRBD1 (6 bases). V dropped 5 bases and J dropped 3 bases, with 11 bases sitting between them. Germline loops: CDR1 FNHDT, CDR2 SITEND (reference sequence). This CDR3 is built from 14 residues. Partial CDR3 DNA: TGTGCCAGCAGACAGGGAAGGGACACCGGG. This translates into CASRQGRDTG. The whole CDR3 sequence is CASRQGRDTGQLYF.

This clone has a handful of counts. Mouse germline and gene names are used. Read sequence stops 3 residues before the CDR3 end, and the germline J gene provides the missing end. The same CDR3 is also encoded by other DNA sequences in this sample. V is TRBV19 and J is TRBJ1-6; 7 bases fit TRBD1. TRBJ1-6 is an open reading frame whose function is uncertain. With V trimmed by 5 bases and J by 3 bases, 2 bases remained unmatched. CDR3 size: 14 residues. Germline V gene lookup returns CDR1 FNHDT and CDR2 SITEND (reference sequence). The sequenced CDR3 bases are TGTGCCAGCAGAAGGGACAGCTATAATTCGCCC. This encodes CASRRDSYNSP. The entire CDR3 sequence reads CASRRDSYNSPLYF.

As to this clone: Any gene name here is a mouse gene name. The read falls 4 residues short of the CDR3 end, and the missing part is taken from the germline J gene. Distinct nucleotide sequences in the sample also encode this CDR3. The genes are TRBV5 and TRBJ2-1, with 8 bases aligning to TRBD2. The CDR3 is 15 residues long. The V segment lost 4 bases and the J segment 1 base; nucleotides outside the gene matches: 3. Germline V CDR1 and CDR2: LGHNA, YNLKQL (reference sequence). Incomplete CDR3 DNA: TGTGCCAGCAGCCTTGGGGGGGTAAACTATGCT. Its protein product is CASSLGGVNYA. The full CDR3 is CASSLGGVNYAEQFF.